This T cell receptor (beta chain) was sequenced in a study of T cell responses to AZD1222 COVID-19 vaccine (dated by TCRdb to the early 2020s). Study-level background: AZD1222 recipients with second doses at about 4 weeks or about 12 weeks were pooled, because spike-specific TCR depth and breadth did not differ between schedules. A total of 230 to 250 trial participants underwent TCR sequencing, of whom 200 to 220 received two doses of AZD1222 and some 25 received two doses of the MenACWY control vaccine. Enrollment into the trials was organized by age into subgroups of 18-55, 56-69 and 70-plus years, and those subgroups contained about 160, 30 and 59 TCR-sequenced participants, respectively.

Study-wide conclusions, independent of this receptor: Conclusions about previously exposed vaccinees are limited, since just five or six AZD1222 recipients were seropositive for SARS-CoV-2 at baseline. The vaccine-associated CD4 TCRs covered the entire spike protein, and the dominant responses fell in regions 160-218 and 743-854. The 56-69-year group was small, and its depth increase did not reach significance, likely because of low power. Most participants were white British and females outnumbered males, and the authors suggested that clonal diversity may have been underestimated. Reportedly, almost half of the unique spike-specific TCRs recognized epitopes lying outside the regions that are mutated in the B.1.351 and B.1.1.7 variants. No day 14 peak-response samples were available, so repertoires were characterized only after the peak T cell response. After two AZD1222 doses, both the breadth and the depth of spike-specific TCRs were significantly higher than at day 0 and than in MenACWY recipients.

The CDR3 regions of human TCRbeta chains were subjected to immunosequencing. In the original analysis: TCRs in the repertoires were compared against a reference library of SARS-CoV-2-specific TCRs that had been generated with the MIRA antigen-specificity platform. Breadth was defined as the fraction of unique TCRs that were SARS-CoV-2-associated, and depth was defined as the fraction of total T cells that were SARS-CoV-2-associated. Using the MIRA data, each spike-specific TCR was assigned both to the spike region to which the TCR was reactive and to a CD4 or CD8 class. Log10-transformed breadth and depth values were compared by one-way ANOVA with Sidak's multiple comparisons tests. TCRdb holds this immuneACCESS table with in-frame rearrangements only. Some clones are missing; in checked studies, unresolved V genes explain under half, and the rest has no known cause. Clone size and V and J calls were adopted from that table, with D and trimming inferred from the DNA. This sample gives 110,000 or so clones in total; 80% to 90% of them show up just once. Clones ranked in the top ten supply roughly 9% of the sample.

Points on this clone: The clone's antigen remains unknown. Qualities for individual bases were not recorded, and no much larger clone is one base off.

Deletion took 0 bases off V and 7 bases off J, with a span of 7 bases between the germline ends. Its CDR3 holds 13 amino acids, cysteine through phenylalanine. The kept DNA is CDR3 alone, 39 bases in frame from the first base. From a lookup of the germline V gene, CDR1 and CDR2 are MNHNS and SASEGT. Per the publication, the time point label means: baseline before first vaccination. Vaccinee samples were obtained from the UK trials COV001 and COV002, which included a single-blind randomized controlled phase 2/3 trial of AZD1222 (ChAdOx1 nCoV-19) in healthy adults. Trial participant PBMC samples were collected at day 0 and day 28 after the second dose for TCRbeta chain sequencing.

The receptor chain draws on TRBV6-1 and TRBJ1-5; the D gene is not confidently resolved. The sequencing here drew on peripheral blood, taken on day 0 of AZD1222 vaccination. The clonotype comes from an adult in good health. The DNA sequence follows: TGTGCCAGCAGTGAAGCGCCGAGGCAGCCCCAGCATTTT. It codes for CASSEAPRQPQHF.